One T cell receptor (beta chain) is described in this entry. What antigen it recognizes has not been identified. No base quality information exists; no much larger clone differs at one position. Peripheral blood samples were provided by related bone marrow donors on the day of marrow donation. Peripheral blood and bone marrow mononuclear cells were isolated by Ficoll-Hypaque density centrifugation and cryopreserved. TRB sequencing was run on genomic DNA with either the immunoSEQ assay at survey resolution or the hsTCRB kit. The authors' analysis ran thus. The immunoSEQ software handled the initial read processing, while the LymphoSeq R package was used for the repertoire analyses. Clonality was computed as 1 minus normalized Shannon entropy, and a Gini coefficient was also calculated for each TRB dataset. Phenotypes of unsorted samples were inferred by mapping TRB sequences from sorted subsets of the recipient or donor onto the same recipient's unsorted samples. This is the immuneACCESS table as TCRdb keeps it, with only in-frame sequences that have V and J called. A part of the clones is gone; compared with another copy, unresolved V genes explain less than half, and the rest is unexplained. V and J calls and clone size are copied from that table; D and trimming were computed from the DNA. This sample comprises some 54,000 clones, around 94% of them detected only once. 2.9% of the sample belongs to the ten largest clones.

The entry originates in a study of T cells after posttransplantation cyclophosphamide (TCRdb year 2016). Regarding the research as a whole: Using TRB sequencing, the study followed how the T cell repertoire rebuilt after myeloablative bone marrow transplantation with posttransplantation cyclophosphamide given as GVHD prophylaxis. Samples from a few dozen PTCy-treated patients, along with samples from roughly 15 of their related bone marrow donors, underwent antigen receptor sequencing. Blood from every one of the 30 or so PTCy patients who had 1-year posttransplant specimens underwent TRB sequencing. In 3 patients, TRB sequencing was also performed on up to 3 more blood samples taken 2 to 5.2 years after transplant, and in 4 patients, pretransplant blood was also TRB-sequenced. Because TRA and TRB clonality were tightly correlated in 9 samples, subsequent TCR analyses were focused on TRB only. Public TRB sequences were checked against a database of over 3,600 sequences associated with responses to pathogens, tumor antigens, self-antigens and alloantigens. Overall study results and their limits: Donor-recipient similarity was low at 1-2 months but rose over the first year, and later blood repertoires were often dominated by donor CD8+ memory clones. The TRB repertoires of T cells infiltrating skin or the GI tract showed only limited overlap with the TRB repertoires found in blood. Across the 45 patients, TRB clonality was highly associated with recipient CMV seropositivity and CMV reactivation, and diversity with PTCy was similar to that in the CNI/methotrexate controls.

The CDR3 numbers 16 residues from cysteine through phenylalanine. Of the read, only the CDR3 DNA is kept; its 48 bases are in frame from base 1. CDR1 and CDR2, per the germline V gene, are SGHDT and YYEEEE. V and J lose 0 bases and 5 bases, and a span of 17 bases separates them. The V and J genes are TRBV5-6 and TRBJ1-1, with no confident D gene call. The sample comprised PBMCs. This sequence was found in a woman in her twenties or thirties in good health and a related stem cell transplant donor. The DNA sequence follows: TGTGCCAGCAGCTTGGGAAGACGGCGAGCGGTGACTGAAGCTTTCTTT. This translates into CASSLGRRRAVTEAFF.